A selection of T cell receptor beta chains follows, all from one sample in a study of blood T cell repertoires in COVID-19. The protocol was immunoSEQ multiplex PCR, while the TCRdb copy is restricted to in-frame clones and leaves out a portion. This table holds about 200,000 clones, roughly 77% found once. Material: peripheral blood. The receptors derive from a woman in her thirties or forties with COVID-19, enrolled during active disease. The CDR3 runs from the conserved cysteine through the conserved F or W. Fields, in order: D gene, J gene, V gene, clone size, CDR3 protein, CDR3 DNA. A D gene is named only where the DNA matches it firmly. Expanded clones are given a class, and other clones once, few, many or no size at all.

d_call: -; j_call: TRBJ2-1; v_call: TRBV4-2; clone_size: -; cdr3_aa: CASSQDAGLSSYNEQFF; cdr3_nt: TGTGCCAGCAGCCAAGACGCGGGATTGAGCTCCTACAATGAGCAGTTCTTC
d_call: -; j_call: TRBJ1-5; v_call: TRBV2; clone_size: -; cdr3_aa: CASTLTASNQPQHF; cdr3_nt: TGTGCCAGCACCCTGACAGCTAGCAATCAGCCCCAGCATTTT
d_call: TRBD2; j_call: TRBJ2-7; v_call: TRBV3-1/TRBV3-2; clone_size: -; cdr3_aa: CASSQGGLAGLYEQYF; cdr3_nt: TGTGCCAGCAGCCAAGGCGGACTAGCGGGCCTTTACGAGCAGTACTTC
d_call: -; j_call: TRBJ2-3; v_call: TRBV4-3; clone_size: many; cdr3_aa: CASSQVVRSTSTDTQYF; cdr3_nt: TGCGCCAGCAGCCAAGTAGTGCGGTCCACTAGCACAGATACGCAGTATTTT
d_call: TRBD1; j_call: TRBJ1-5; v_call: TRBV7-9; clone_size: -; cdr3_aa: CASSYDRGGNQPQHF; cdr3_nt: TGTGCCAGCAGCTACGACAGGGGAGGCAATCAGCCCCAGCATTTT
d_call: TRBD1; j_call: TRBJ1-2; v_call: TRBV19; clone_size: -; cdr3_aa: CASSIGTGAYGYTF; cdr3_nt: TGTGCCAGTAGTATTGGGACAGGGGCCTATGGCTACACCTTC
d_call: TRBD1; j_call: TRBJ1-2; v_call: TRBV7-2; clone_size: -; cdr3_aa: CASSQQGASGYTF; cdr3_nt: TGTGCCAGCAGCCAACAGGGGGCGAGTGGCTACACCTTC
d_call: -; j_call: TRBJ2-1; v_call: TRBV6-5; clone_size: -; cdr3_aa: CATSGYNEQFF; cdr3_nt: TGTGCCACCTCGGGATACAATGAGCAGTTCTTC
d_call: TRBD2; j_call: TRBJ2-5; v_call: TRBV5-6; clone_size: -; cdr3_aa: CASSLLTTSGQETQYF; cdr3_nt: TGTGCCAGCAGCCTTCTAACCACTAGCGGCCAAGAGACCCAGTACTTC
d_call: -; j_call: TRBJ2-3; v_call: TRBV7-9; clone_size: -; cdr3_aa: CASSLDSSTDTQYF; cdr3_nt: TGTGCCAGCAGCTTAGACAGCAGCACAGATACGCAGTATTTT
d_call: -; j_call: TRBJ1-2; v_call: TRBV5-1; clone_size: -; cdr3_aa: CASSLEEHYGYTF; cdr3_nt: TGCGCCAGCAGCTTGGAGGAGCACTATGGCTACACCTTC
d_call: -; j_call: TRBJ2-1; v_call: TRBV24-1; clone_size: few; cdr3_aa: CATSDEDTLIDEQFF; cdr3_nt: TGTGCCACCAGTGATGAGGACACCTTAATCGATGAGCAGTTCTTC
d_call: -; j_call: TRBJ1-2; v_call: TRBV6-4; clone_size: -; cdr3_aa: CASSAGAAYGYTF; cdr3_nt: TGTGCCAGCAGTGCAGGGGCAGCCTATGGCTACACCTTC
d_call: -; j_call: TRBJ2-1; v_call: TRBV4-1; clone_size: -; cdr3_aa: CASSPSGYSYNEQFF; cdr3_nt: TGCGCCAGCAGCCCCAGCGGGTACTCCTACAATGAGCAGTTCTTC
d_call: TRBD1; j_call: TRBJ1-4; v_call: TRBV4-2; clone_size: -; cdr3_aa: CASSQWGPGQRIEGARPTNEKLFF; cdr3_nt: TGTGCCAGCAGCCAATGGGGGCCGGGACAGAGGATTGAAGGGGCGAGGCCAACTAATGAAAAACTGTTTTTT
d_call: -; j_call: TRBJ1-6; v_call: TRBV4-1; clone_size: -; cdr3_aa: CASSLLQADNSPLHF; cdr3_nt: TGCGCCAGCAGCCTCCTGCAGGCTGATAATTCACCCCTCCACTTT
d_call: TRBD2; j_call: TRBJ2-5; v_call: TRBV5-1; clone_size: -; cdr3_aa: CASAAGGGGETQYF; cdr3_nt: TGCGCCAGCGCGGCGGGGGGAGGCGGAGAGACCCAGTACTTC
d_call: TRBD1; j_call: TRBJ1-2; v_call: TRBV6-6; clone_size: -; cdr3_aa: CASSYRQGDGYTF; cdr3_nt: TGTGCCAGCAGTTACAGGCAGGGGGATGGCTACACCTTC
d_call: TRBD2; j_call: TRBJ2-1; v_call: TRBV19; clone_size: -; cdr3_aa: CASSALAGGTSYNEQFF; cdr3_nt: TGTGCCAGTAGTGCACTAGCGGGAGGGACCTCCTACAATGAGCAGTTCTTC
d_call: -; j_call: TRBJ1-4; v_call: TRBV30; clone_size: -; cdr3_aa: CAWSVPSTGRGNEKLFF; cdr3_nt: TGTGCCTGGAGTGTACCTTCAACGGGCAGGGGAAACGAAAAACTGTTTTTT
d_call: TRBD1; j_call: TRBJ1-3; v_call: TRBV5-1; clone_size: -; cdr3_aa: CASSPTGVSSGNTIYF; cdr3_nt: TGCGCCAGCAGCCCAACAGGGGTAAGCTCTGGAAACACCATATATTTT
d_call: -; j_call: TRBJ2-3; v_call: TRBV24-1; clone_size: -; cdr3_aa: CATSAAETDTQYF; cdr3_nt: TGTGCCACCAGTGCTGCTGAGACAGATACGCAGTATTTT
d_call: -; j_call: TRBJ1-1; v_call: TRBV9; clone_size: -; cdr3_aa: CASSAGYTEAFF; cdr3_nt: TGTGCCAGCAGCGCAGGGTACACTGAAGCTTTCTTT
d_call: -; j_call: TRBJ2-1; v_call: TRBV2; clone_size: -; cdr3_aa: CASTLDSLYNEQFF; cdr3_nt: TGTGCCAGCACCCTTGACAGTCTCTACAATGAGCAGTTCTTC
d_call: TRBD2; j_call: TRBJ2-7; v_call: TRBV6-1; clone_size: -; cdr3_aa: CASSESGGMTYEQYF; cdr3_nt: TGTGCCAGCAGTGAAAGCGGGGGGATGACCTACGAGCAGTACTTC
d_call: TRBD1; j_call: TRBJ2-7; v_call: TRBV6-5; clone_size: -; cdr3_aa: CASSPPDRFYEQYF; cdr3_nt: TGTGCCAGCTCCCCCCCGGACAGGTTCTACGAGCAGTACTTC
d_call: -; j_call: TRBJ1-1; v_call: TRBV14; clone_size: -; cdr3_aa: CASSRQWNTEAFF; cdr3_nt: TGTGCCAGCAGCCGGCAGTGGAACACTGAAGCTTTCTTT
d_call: TRBD1; j_call: TRBJ1-2; v_call: TRBV4-1; clone_size: -; cdr3_aa: CASSQYATGAGGYTF; cdr3_nt: TGCGCCAGCAGCCAGTATGCGACAGGGGCGGGTGGCTACACCTTC
d_call: TRBD2; j_call: TRBJ2-4; v_call: TRBV29-1; clone_size: -; cdr3_aa: CSVEGLAGEGGNIQYF; cdr3_nt: TGCAGCGTCGAGGGACTAGCGGGAGAAGGGGGAAACATTCAGTACTTC
d_call: -; j_call: TRBJ1-1; v_call: TRBV15; clone_size: -; cdr3_aa: CATSRGGGVGGLNTEAFF; cdr3_nt: TGTGCCACCAGCAGAGGAGGGGGGGTAGGAGGGCTGAACACTGAAGCTTTCTTT
d_call: TRBD2; j_call: TRBJ2-2; v_call: TRBV7-6; clone_size: -; cdr3_aa: CASSLLSGLAGANGELFF; cdr3_nt: TGTGCCAGCAGCTTGCTTTCGGGGCTAGCGGGAGCCAACGGGGAGCTGTTTTTT
d_call: TRBD2; j_call: TRBJ2-1; v_call: TRBV6-6; clone_size: once; cdr3_aa: CASRFSSGVYNEQFF; cdr3_nt: TGTGCCAGCAGGTTTTCTAGCGGGGTCTACAATGAGCAGTTCTTC
d_call: TRBD2; j_call: TRBJ2-3; v_call: TRBV28; clone_size: -; cdr3_aa: CASNLAGGTDTQYF; cdr3_nt: TGTGCCAGCAATCTAGCGGGAGGGACAGATACGCAGTATTTT
d_call: -; j_call: TRBJ1-1; v_call: TRBV19; clone_size: -; cdr3_aa: CASVASRGFLRDTEAFF; cdr3_nt: TGTGCCAGTGTTGCTAGCAGAGGCTTTCTTAGAGACACTGAAGCTTTCTTT
d_call: TRBD1; j_call: TRBJ1-4; v_call: TRBV4-3; clone_size: once; cdr3_aa: CASVPGQSSTTNEKLFF; cdr3_nt: TGCGCCAGTGTTCCGGGACAGAGCTCTACAACTAATGAAAAACTGTTTTTT
d_call: -; j_call: TRBJ1-2; v_call: TRBV6-1; clone_size: -; cdr3_aa: CASSEDSHHYGYTF; cdr3_nt: TGTGCCAGCAGTGAGGACAGTCACCACTATGGCTACACCTTC